The 8 T cell receptor beta chains below come from one sample, sequenced in a study of response to subunit inactivated influenza vaccine. TCRdb independently ran MiXCR on the RT-PCR reads; one entry per CDR3 protein. The profile shows about half a million distinct CDR3 sequences, 7.5% to 8.5% of them singletons. The material sequenced was PBMCs from blood, taken about 24 months after vaccination. These receptors all come from a man in his fifties or sixties who received an inactivated influenza vaccine.

The chain links TRBV5-1 to TRBJ2-3; 7 bases are shared with TRBD2. Unmatched junction bases numbered 4, after V lost 4 bases and J lost 5 bases. Per the germline V gene, CDR1 is SGHRS and CDR2 is YFSETQ. The CDR3 extends over 13 amino acids. CDR3 in amino acids: CASSGTTGDTQYF. For the CDR3, the DNA is TGCGCCAGCAGCGGGACTACGGGAGATACGCAGTATTTT.

This clonotype showed up many times. V and J are TRBV24-1 and TRBJ2-2; weak D call: TRBD2 (7 bases). The CDR3 is made up of 16 amino acids. Germline CDR1 KGHDR, CDR2 SFDVKD. Trimming removed 9 bases at V and 0 bases at J, with 16 bases between. The CDR3 coding sequence is TGTGCCACCTCCTGGGGGGGGGCTACGAACACCGGGGAGCTGTTTTTT. Translated: CATSWGGATNTGELFF.

This clonotype was recorded at least ten times. The V and J genes are TRBV15 and TRBJ2-7, with D possibly TRBD2 on 6 matching bases. Per the germline V gene, CDR1 is LNHNV and CDR2 is YYDKDF (reference sequence). The CDR3 runs to 16 residues. With 4 bases removed from V and 6 bases from J, the gap between germline ends came to 22 bases. The CDR3 loop reads CATSTGVGLLVLEQYF. CDR3 sequence (DNA): TGTGCCACCAGCACCGGGGTGGGACTCCTTGTCCTCGAGCAGTACTTC. The variable domain in full, with the rest retrieved from reference TRBV15 and TRBJ2-7, is DAMVIQNPRYQVTQFGKPVTLSCSQTLNHNVMYWYQQKSSQAPKLLFHYYDKDFNNEADTPDNFQSRRPNTSFCFLDIRSPGLGDTAMYLCATSTGVGLLVLEQYFGPGTRLTVT.

This clonotype has only a few counts. The chain has TRBV27 and TRBJ2-7, with 8 nucleotides matching TRBD1. The CDR3 has 14 residues. From germline, CDR1 is MNHEY and CDR2 SMNVEV (reference sequence). V lost 8 bases to trimming and J lost 5 bases; unmatched junction nucleotides: 11. The CDR3 here is CASGSRQGAHEQYF. The CDR3 region has the DNA TGTGCCAGCGGATCCCGGCAGGGGGCCCACGAGCAGTACTTC.

In its sample, this clonotype was seen many times. The V gene is TRBV29-1, the J gene TRBJ2-5, with D perhaps matching TRBD1 (5 bases). This CDR3 is built from 12 residues. Looked up from germline, CDR1 is SQVTM and CDR2 is ANQGSEA. With 4 bases removed from V and 2 bases from J, the gap between germline ends came to 8 bases. The CDR3 is CSVGNRQETQYF. In DNA form, the CDR3 reads TGCAGCGTTGGTAACAGGCAAGAGACCCAGTACTTC. Based on the CDR3 plus reference TRBV29-1 and TRBJ2-5, the full variable domain is SAVISQKPSRDICQRGTSLTIQCQVDSQVTMMFWYRQQPGQSLTLIATANQGSEATYESGFVIDKFPISRPNLTFSTLTVSNMSPEDSSIYLCSVGNRQETQYFGPGTRLLVL.

This rearrangement joins TRBV6-1 to TRBJ2-7; no definite D call. V shed 5 bases and J shed 3 bases, with 17 bases lying between them. CDR1 is MNHNS, CDR2 SASEGT, per germline. The CDR3 runs to 15 residues. The CDR3 region is CASSIRPGDIYEQYF. The CDR3 bases are TGTGCCAGCAGTATCCGTCCAGGCGATATCTACGAGCAGTACTTC.

This clonotype was counted many times. The gene calls are TRBV5-1 and TRBJ2-5; 12 bases align to TRBD1. The CDR3 runs to 15 residues. Germline V gene lookup returns CDR1 SGHRS and CDR2 YFSETQ. V was pared by 3 bases and J by 4 bases, with 4 bases of the junction left unmatched. In nucleotides, the CDR3 is TGCGCCAGCAGCTCGGGACAGGGGGCAGGAGAGACCCAGTACTTC. Protein: CASSSGQGAGETQYF.

In its sample, this clonotype was seen a few times. The chain carries TRBV29-1 and TRBJ2-2; no clear D gene. The germline gives CDR1 SQVTM, CDR2 ANQGSEA. Trimming took 8 bases from V and 1 from J, leaving 11 bases between them. There are 13 residues in the CDR3. The CDR3, as DNA: TGCAGCTGTAGGTCCCAGAACACCGGGGAGCTGTTTTTT. The encoded protein is CSCRSQNTGELFF.